The 13 T cell receptor beta chains below come from one sample, sequenced in a study of control samples from healthy donors and cancer patients. Profiling relied on immunoSEQ multiplex PCR, and the TCRdb table lists in-frame clones only, not all of them. The table has under 150,000 clones, roughly nine tenths seen once. Source material: blood. These receptors all come from a man under 40 in good health.

The CDR3 spells CASSGRGQPKTGELFF. The CDR3 DNA follows: TGTGCCAGCAGTGGCCGGGGACAGCCCAAAACCGGGGAGCTGTTTTTT. The V and J genes are TRBV6-6 and TRBJ2-2; 7 nucleotides agree with TRBD1. The CDR3 length is 16 residues. Germline loops: CDR1 MNHNY, CDR2 SVGAGI (reference sequence). The V and J ends lost 5 bases and 5 bases, in that order; junction bases with no gene match: 11.

The chain recombines TRBV7-9 with TRBJ1-6, with D unresolved. Germline CDR1 SEHNR, CDR2 FQNEAQ (reference sequence). V lost 0 bases and J 0 bases, leaving 9 bases between the germline ends. This CDR3 spans 17 amino acids. CDR3 nucleotides: TGTGCCAGCAGCTTAGCGAGACCTTACTCCTATAATTCACCCCTCCACTTT. Amino acid sequence: CASSLARPYSYNSPLHF. Full variable domain (missing parts from reference TRBV7-9 and TRBJ1-6): DTGVSQNPRHKITKRGQNVTFRCDPISEHNRLYWYRQTLGQGPEFLTYFQNEAQLEKSRLLSDRFSAERPKGSFSTLEIQRTEQGDSAMYLCASSLARPYSYNSPLHFGNGTRLTVT.

V is TRBV10-3 and J is TRBJ2-2, with D unclear. CDR1 ENHRY and CDR2 SYGVKD come from the germline V gene. CDR3 length equals 15 residues. Trimming took 8 bases from V and 0 from J, leaving 13 bases between them. CDR3: CAIGKTLTNTGELFF. The CDR3, as DNA: TGTGCCATCGGAAAAACATTGACGAACACCGGGGAGCTGTTTTTT.

The rearrangement links TRBV7-3 to TRBJ2-2; no reliable D call. V gave up 5 bases and J gave up 1 base, with 8 bases separating them. There are 14 residues in the CDR3. CDR1 and CDR2 (germline): SGHTA, FQGTGA. The CDR3 nucleotides are TGTGCCAGCAGCCCAGACTTGAACACCGGGGAGCTGTTTTTT. Amino acid sequence: CASSPDLNTGELFF.

CDR3 residues: CASSVVDGTGTSLGYTF. In nucleotides, the CDR3 is TGTGCCAGCAGCGTAGTGGACGGGACAGGGACGTCTCTTGGCTACACCTTC. V and J are TRBV9 and TRBJ1-2; 9 bases fit TRBD1. The CDR3 length is 17 residues. CDR1 is SGDLS, CDR2 YYNGEE, per germline. V lost 0 bases to trimming and J lost 7 bases; unmatched junction nucleotides: 13.

Notes on this clone: Other nucleotide sequences in the sample specify the same CDR3. The rearrangement joins TRBV3-1 (or the pseudogene TRBV3-2) to TRBJ2-7, with D perhaps TRBD2 (6 bases). The germline CDR1 and CDR2 sequences are LGHDT and YNNKEL (reference sequence). The ends were cut back, 1 base at V and 6 bases at J, with 10 bases in the middle. The CDR3 is 13 amino acids. This CDR3 is CASSQGGRSEQYF. CDR3 nucleotide sequence: TGTGCCAGCAGCCAAGGAGGGAGGTCCGAGCAGTACTTC.

The rearrangement joins TRBV5-6 to TRBJ2-1, with 9 bases identical to TRBD2. The CDR3 covers 15 residues. V shed 4 bases and J 0 bases; nucleotides not matched to a gene: 2. Germline loops: CDR1 SGHDT, CDR2 YYEEEE. The CDR3 protein is CASSAGLASYNEQFF. In nucleotides, the CDR3 is TGTGCCAGCAGCGCGGGACTAGCCTCCTACAATGAGCAGTTCTTC.

This chain connects TRBV3-1 (or the pseudogene TRBV3-2) to TRBJ2-7; TRBD1 aligns across 7 bases. This CDR3 spans 13 amino acids. V lost 4 bases to trimming and J lost 9 bases; unmatched junction nucleotides: 9. CDR1 is LGHDT, CDR2 YNNKEL, per germline (reference sequence). The CDR3 is CASSRTTGRRQYF. In DNA, the CDR3 is TGTGCCAGCAGCCGTACGACAGGGCGTAGGCAGTACTTC.

The chain links TRBV6-2 or TRBV6-3 to TRBJ2-2, with TRBD2 matching 9 bases. The CDR3 runs to 18 residues. The germline V gene has CDR1 MNHEY and CDR2 SVGEGT. J lost 0 bases, V lost 1 base, and 6 bases had no gene match. The DNA of the CDR3 is TGTGCCAGCAGTTACTACTCGGGCGGGAGGGCGAACACCGGGGAGCTGTTTTTT. This sequence encodes CASSYYSGGRANTGELFF.

The J gene is TRBJ2-1, the V gene TRBV13; weak D call: TRBD1 (6 bases). CDR3 size: 13 residues. The ends were cut back, 5 bases at V and 8 bases at J, with 13 bases in the middle. The germline V gene encodes CDR1 PRHDT and CDR2 FYEKMQ (reference sequence). The CDR3 DNA reads TGTGCCAGCAGCCTCGAGGACAGCTATGAGCAGTTCTTC. This encodes CASSLEDSYEQFF.

V usage is TRBV19 and J usage is TRBJ1-3; D uncertain. The germline V gene encodes CDR1 LNHDA and CDR2 SQIVND (reference sequence). Deletions cut 6 bases from V and 7 bases from J, with 19 bases between. The CDR3 covers 15 residues. The CDR3: CASRDELSVANTIYF. Written as DNA, the CDR3 is TGTGCCAGTAGGGACGAGCTGTCGGTGGCGAACACCATATATTTT. Using reference TRBV19 and TRBJ1-3 for the parts outside the CDR3, the full variable domain is DGGITQSPKYLFRKEGQNVTLSCEQNLNHDAMYWYRQDPGQGLRLIYYSQIVNDFQKGDIAEGYSVSREKKESFPLTVTSAQKNPTAFYLCASRDELSVANTIYFGEGSWLTVV.

This chain joins TRBV2 and TRBJ2-5; D is perhaps TRBD1 (5 bases). Germline CDR1 is SNHLY and CDR2 is FYNNEI. Trimming removed 6 bases from V and 6 bases from J, with 20 bases in between. The CDR3 is made up of 15 amino acids. The CDR3 coding sequence is TGTGCCAGCAGCTTGGTCAGGGATGGGCGACAGACCCAGTACTTC. Its translation: CASSLVRDGRQTQYF.

The chain carries TRBV18 and TRBJ2-1; 8 nucleotides align to TRBD2. The CDR3 loop spans 16 amino acids. Germline CDR1 and CDR2: KGHSH and LQKENI. Germline trimming cut 3 bases from V and 5 bases from J; bases unmatched to any gene: 9. DNA of the CDR3: TGTGCCAGCTCACCTCGAGCGGGGGACCAAAACAATGAGCAGTTCTTC. Its translation is CASSPRAGDQNNEQFF.